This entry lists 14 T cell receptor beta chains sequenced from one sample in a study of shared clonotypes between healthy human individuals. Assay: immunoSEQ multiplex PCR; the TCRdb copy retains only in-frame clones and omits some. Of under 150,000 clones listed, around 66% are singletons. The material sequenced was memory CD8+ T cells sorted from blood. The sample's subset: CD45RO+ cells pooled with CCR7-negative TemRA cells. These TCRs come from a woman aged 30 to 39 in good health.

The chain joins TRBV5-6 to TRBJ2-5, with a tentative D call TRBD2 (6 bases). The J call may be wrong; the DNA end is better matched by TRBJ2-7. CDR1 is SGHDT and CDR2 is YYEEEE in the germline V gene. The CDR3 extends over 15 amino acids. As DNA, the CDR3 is TGTGCCAGCAGTCAGACGGGACTCAAGACTTACGAGCAGTACTTC. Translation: CASSQTGLKTYEQYF.

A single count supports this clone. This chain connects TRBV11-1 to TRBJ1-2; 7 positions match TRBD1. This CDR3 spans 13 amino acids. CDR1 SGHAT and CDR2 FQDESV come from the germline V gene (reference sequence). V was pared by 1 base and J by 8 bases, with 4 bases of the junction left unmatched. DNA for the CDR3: TGTGCCAGCAGCTTAGGGACAGGTTGGGGCTACACCTTC. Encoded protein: CASSLGTGWGYTF.

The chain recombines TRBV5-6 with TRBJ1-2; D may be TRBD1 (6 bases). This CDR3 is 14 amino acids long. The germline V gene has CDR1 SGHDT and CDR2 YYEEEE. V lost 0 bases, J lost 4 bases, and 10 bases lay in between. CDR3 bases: TGTGCCAGCAGCTTGGGACAGGCTCGCTATGGCTACACCTTC. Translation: CASSLGQARYGYTF.

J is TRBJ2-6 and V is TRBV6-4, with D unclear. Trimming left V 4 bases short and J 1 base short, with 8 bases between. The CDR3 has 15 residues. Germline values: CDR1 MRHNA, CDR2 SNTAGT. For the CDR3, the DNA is TGTGCCAGCAGTGCAGATTTGTCTGGGGCCAACGTCCTGACTTTC. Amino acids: CASSADLSGANVLTF.

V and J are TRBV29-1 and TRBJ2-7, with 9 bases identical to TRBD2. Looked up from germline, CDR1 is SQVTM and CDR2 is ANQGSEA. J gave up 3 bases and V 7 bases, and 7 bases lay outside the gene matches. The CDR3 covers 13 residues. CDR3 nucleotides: TGCAGCGCTCGAGGGCGGGAGGGCTACGAGCAGTACTTC. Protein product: CSARGREGYEQYF.

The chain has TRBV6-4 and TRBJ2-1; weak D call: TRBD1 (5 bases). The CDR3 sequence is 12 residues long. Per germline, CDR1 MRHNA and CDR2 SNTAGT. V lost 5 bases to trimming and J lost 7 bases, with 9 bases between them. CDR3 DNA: TGTGCCAGCAGTAGGGGTGAAAATGAGCAGTTCTTC. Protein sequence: CASSRGENEQFF.

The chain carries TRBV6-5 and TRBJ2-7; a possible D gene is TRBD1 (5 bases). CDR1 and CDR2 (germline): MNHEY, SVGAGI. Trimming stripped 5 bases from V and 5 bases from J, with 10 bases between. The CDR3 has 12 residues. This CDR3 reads CASSRTPHEQYF. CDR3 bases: TGTGCCAGCAGTCGGACACCCCACGAGCAGTACTTC.

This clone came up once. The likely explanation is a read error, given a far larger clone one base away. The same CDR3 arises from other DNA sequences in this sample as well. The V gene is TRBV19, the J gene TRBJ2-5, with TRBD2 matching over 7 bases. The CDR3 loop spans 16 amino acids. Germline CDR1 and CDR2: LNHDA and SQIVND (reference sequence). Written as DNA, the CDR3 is TGTGCCAGTAGTCCATTCGTCGGACTAGGGGTAGAGACCCAATACTTC. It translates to CASSPFVGLGVETQYF.

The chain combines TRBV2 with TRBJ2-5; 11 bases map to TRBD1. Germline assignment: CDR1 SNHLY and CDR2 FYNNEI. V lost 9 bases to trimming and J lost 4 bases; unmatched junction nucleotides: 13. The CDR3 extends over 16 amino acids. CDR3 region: CARRADGTGGPETQYF. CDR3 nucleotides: TGTGCCAGGAGGGCTGATGGGACAGGGGGACCAGAGACCCAGTACTTC.

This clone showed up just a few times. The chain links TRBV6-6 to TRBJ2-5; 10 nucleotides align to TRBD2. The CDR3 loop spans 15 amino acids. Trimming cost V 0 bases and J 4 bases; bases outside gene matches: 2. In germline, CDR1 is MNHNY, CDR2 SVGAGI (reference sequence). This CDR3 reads CASSYSAGGVETQYF. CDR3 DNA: TGTGCCAGCAGTTACTCAGCGGGAGGGGTAGAGACCCAGTACTTC.

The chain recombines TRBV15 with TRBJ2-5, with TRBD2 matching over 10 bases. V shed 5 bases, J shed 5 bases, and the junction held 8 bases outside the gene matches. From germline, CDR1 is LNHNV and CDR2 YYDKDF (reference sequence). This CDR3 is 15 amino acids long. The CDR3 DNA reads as TGTGCCACCAGCGCGAGGACTAGCGGAGCGGAGACCCAGTACTTC. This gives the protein CATSARTSGAETQYF.

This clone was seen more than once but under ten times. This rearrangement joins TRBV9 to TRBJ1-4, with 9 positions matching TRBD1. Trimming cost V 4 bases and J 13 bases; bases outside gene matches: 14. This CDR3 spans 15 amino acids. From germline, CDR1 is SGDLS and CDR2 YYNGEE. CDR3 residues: CASSPLRTGAAGLFF. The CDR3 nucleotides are TGTGCCAGCAGCCCACTTCGGACAGGGGCGGCGGGACTGTTTTTT.

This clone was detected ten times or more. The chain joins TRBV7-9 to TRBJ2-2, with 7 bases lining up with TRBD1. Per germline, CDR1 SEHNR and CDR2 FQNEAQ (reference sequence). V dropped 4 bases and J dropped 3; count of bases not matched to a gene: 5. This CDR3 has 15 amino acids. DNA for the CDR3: TGTGCCAGCAGCTGGCGGACAGGTGACACCGGGGAGCTGTTTTTT. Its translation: CASSWRTGDTGELFF.

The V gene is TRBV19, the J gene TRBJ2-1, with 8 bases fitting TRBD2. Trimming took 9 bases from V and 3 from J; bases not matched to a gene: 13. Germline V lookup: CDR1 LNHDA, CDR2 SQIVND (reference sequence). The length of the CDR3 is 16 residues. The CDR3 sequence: CASHSGAGGLYNEQFF. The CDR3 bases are TGTGCCAGCCATTCTGGGGCGGGAGGCCTCTACAATGAGCAGTTCTTC.